This T cell receptor beta chain was sequenced during a study of cytomegalovirus exposure and HLA in healthy donors. Study as a whole: Later analysis reported that the 120 or so validation repertoires shared the platform of the approximately 670 first-cohort repertoires. Regarding the study as a whole: There were some public TCRs occurring in many donors, but most TCR sequences were rare. In vitro data verified a few CMV-associated chains as specific for CMV antigens.

TCRdb's copy holds only in-frame clones and misses some; the assay was immunoSEQ multiplex PCR. The table records some 50,000 clones, just over 90% of them present only once. This CDR3 region has 15 residues. The junction had 6 bases not matched to a gene; V was cut back by 4 bases and J by 4 bases. Germline assignment: CDR1 MNHEY and CDR2 SVGAGI. As regards this clone: Its matching antigen is unknown.

This TCR was recovered from a woman between 18 and 30 years old in good health and CMV-seronegative. The source material was PBMCs. The V call is TRBV6-5, the J call TRBJ2-3; TRBD2 aligns across 9 bases. The CDR3 DNA reads TGTGCCAGCAGTTGGTTGGGCGGGAGGGCAGATACGCAGTATTTT. It translates to CASSWLGGRADTQYF.